The 21 T cell receptor beta chains reported below all come from one sample, sequenced in a study of shared clonotypes between healthy human individuals. Method: immunoSEQ multiplex PCR; TCRdb's copy keeps in-frame clones and lacks some. The table lists 2,500,000 or so clones, roughly 90% of them singletons. The sequenced sample consisted of naive CD4+ T cells from PBMCs. Subset noted: CD45RA+ positively selected. All receptors come from a young man in good health. Some clones in this sample may be carry-over from other donors' samples.

This chain uses TRBV2 with TRBJ1-1, with 8 nucleotides matching TRBD1. CDR1 and CDR2 (germline): SNHLY, FYNNEI. The CDR3 loop spans 14 amino acids. Trimming took 8 bases from V and 5 from J; bases not matched to a gene: 10. CDR3 in amino acids: CASGLTGAMTEAFF. Written as DNA, the CDR3 is TGTGCCAGCGGCCTGACAGGGGCTATGACTGAAGCTTTCTTT.

This clone was picked up one time. The chain carries TRBV28 and TRBJ2-7; weak D call: TRBD2 (5 bases). CDR1 is MDHEN, CDR2 SYDVKM, per germline. The V end was cut by 8 bases, the J end by 1 base, with 12 bases between. This CDR3 has 13 amino acids. CDR3 DNA sequence: TGTGCCAGCCTCCCGGGGTCGTCCTACGAGCAGTACTTC. As protein: CASLPGSSYEQYF. The full variable domain, completed using reference TRBV28 and TRBJ2-7, is DVKVTQSSRYLVKRTGEKVFLECVQDMDHENMFWYRQDPGLGLRLIYFSYDVKMKEKGDIPEGYSVSREKKERFSLILESASTNQTSMYLCASLPGSSYEQYFGPGTRLTVT.

This clone was detected once. The genes are TRBV19 and TRBJ1-1; 8 positions agree with TRBD1. Germline V gene lookup returns CDR1 LNHDA and CDR2 SQIVND (reference sequence). This CDR3 has 14 amino acids. V shed 4 bases and J 6 bases; nucleotides not matched to a gene: 7. The CDR3 DNA follows: TGTGCCAGTAGTACAGGACAGGGTCGTGCTGAAGCTTTCTTT. The encoded protein is CASSTGQGRAEAFF.

The rearrangement joins TRBV28 to TRBJ2-5; 7 bases are shared with TRBD1. This CDR3 contains 13 residues. The germline V gene encodes CDR1 MDHEN and CDR2 SYDVKM. After removal of 6 bases from V and 6 bases from J, the junction contained 7 bases not matched to a gene. The CDR3: CASSLTGKKTQYF. Written as DNA, the CDR3 is TGTGCCAGCAGCCTGACAGGGAAAAAGACCCAGTACTTC. Variable domain in full (rest from reference TRBV28 and TRBJ2-5): DVKVTQSSRYLVKRTGEKVFLECVQDMDHENMFWYRQDPGLGLRLIYFSYDVKMKEKGDIPEGYSVSREKKERFSLILESASTNQTSMYLCASSLTGKKTQYFGPGTRLLVL.

CDR3 DNA: TGTGCCAGCAGCGGGGGACTAGCGGACACCGGGGAGCTGTTTTTT. Its translation is CASSGGLADTGELFF. The rearrangement uses TRBV7-3 and TRBJ2-2; TRBD2 aligns across 11 bases. Germline V gene sequence: CDR1 SGHTA, CDR2 FQGTGA. The CDR3 totals 15 residues. Trimming removed 5 bases from V and 3 bases from J; junction bases left unmatched: 2.

The V and J genes are TRBV27 and TRBJ2-5; 8 bases agree with TRBD2. Losses at the gene ends were 10 bases for V and 5 bases for J; bases not matched to a gene: 27. From germline, CDR1 is MNHEY and CDR2 SMNVEV (reference sequence). This CDR3 region has 19 residues. The CDR3 loop reads CATRRVGNAGGRGRETQYF. The DNA of the CDR3 is TGTGCCACCAGGCGGGTTGGTAATGCGGGAGGTCGCGGGAGGGAGACCCAGTACTTC.

The chain has TRBV6-8 and TRBJ2-5; 13 nucleotides align to TRBD2. The junction had 4 bases not matched to a gene; V was cut back by 7 bases and J by 5 bases. Per germline, CDR1 MNHGY and CDR2 SAAAGT. CDR3 length: 14 amino acids. The CDR3 DNA reads TGTGCCAGCAAGACTAGCGGGAGGATGGAGACCCAGTACTTC. As protein: CASKTSGRMETQYF.

The genes are TRBV30 and TRBJ2-1, with TRBD2 identical over 8 bases. The junction had 14 bases not matched to a gene; V was cut back by 3 bases and J by 7 bases. The CDR3 runs to 16 residues. CDR1 is GTSNPN, CDR2 SVGIG, per germline (reference sequence). In DNA, the CDR3 is TGTGCCTGGAGCACTAGCGGAGGGGCCCTCGATAATGAGCAGTTCTTC. It encodes CAWSTSGGALDNEQFF. The variable domain in full, with the rest retrieved from reference TRBV30 and TRBJ2-1, is SQTIHQWPATLVQPVGSPLSLECTVEGTSNPNLYWYRQAAGRGLQLLFYSVGIGQISSEVPQNLSASRPQDRQFILSSKKLLLSDSGFYLCAWSTSGGALDNEQFFGPGTRLTVL.

The chain combines TRBV2 with TRBJ2-5, with 8 nucleotides matching TRBD1. Trimming at V came to 0 bases and at J to 5 bases, leaving 2 bases not matched to a gene. This CDR3 is built from 14 residues. CDR1 and CDR2 from the germline V gene are SNHLY and FYNNEI. CDR3 amino acids: CASSEATGVETQYF. In nucleotides, the CDR3 is TGTGCCAGCAGTGAAGCGACAGGGGTGGAGACCCAGTACTTC.

This chain joins TRBV7-3 and TRBJ1-1; 7 positions agree with TRBD1. There are 15 residues in the CDR3. Germline V gene sequence: CDR1 SGHTA, CDR2 FQGTGA. Unmatched junction bases numbered 7, after V lost 6 bases and J lost 0 bases. CDR3 sequence: CASSYLGGLNTEAFF. CDR3 in DNA: TGTGCCAGCAGTTATTTAGGGGGCCTGAACACTGAAGCTTTCTTT.

This clone has just one count. This chain joins TRBV6-5 and TRBJ2-1; TRBD2 matches 7 bases. The ends lost 7 bases at V and 6 bases at J; junction bases unmatched: 9. This CDR3 is built from 14 residues. Looked up from germline, CDR1 is MNHEY and CDR2 is SVGAGI. The CDR3 nucleotides read TGTGCCAGCAAACTAGCGATTACGCGCAATGAGCAGTTCTTC. This gives the protein CASKLAITRNEQFF.

The rearrangement joins TRBV6-5 to TRBJ2-7; TRBD2 matches 7 bases. The CDR3 contains 14 residues. Germline V CDR1 and CDR2: MNHEY, SVGAGI. V was pared by 6 bases and J by 4 bases, with 9 bases of the junction left unmatched. The CDR3 spells CASRDTGTTYEQYF. In DNA, the CDR3 is TGTGCCAGCAGAGATACCGGGACTACATACGAGCAGTACTTC.

This chain connects TRBV7-9 to TRBJ2-1; D call uncertain. This CDR3 contains 12 residues. Germline V gene data show CDR1 as SEHNR and CDR2 as FQNEAQ (reference sequence). Trimming cost V 3 bases and J 7 bases, with 7 bases left between them. The DNA for the CDR3 is TGTGCCAGCAGCTTGGCCCATAATGAGCAGTTCTTC. Translation gives CASSLAHNEQFF.

The chain is built from TRBV27 and TRBJ2-4, with D tentatively TRBD1 (6 bases). The V gene lost 5 bases and the J gene lost 0 bases, with 23 bases spanning the gap. The length of the CDR3 is 19 residues. Per the germline V gene, CDR1 is MNHEY and CDR2 is SMNVEV (reference sequence). The CDR3 protein is CASSPGQSLTLLAKNIQYF. CDR3 DNA: TGTGCCAGCAGTCCAGGACAGTCTCTTACCCTTTTAGCCAAAAACATTCAGTACTTC.

Comments on this clone: Other DNA sequences of this sample code for an identical CDR3. This chain joins TRBV9 and TRBJ2-1; 10 bases align to TRBD2. CDR3 length equals 14 residues. V gave up 3 bases and J gave up 3 bases; unmatched junction bases: 0. Germline loops: CDR1 SGDLS, CDR2 YYNGEE. The CDR3, as DNA: TGTGCCAGCAGCGCTAGCGGGAGCTACAATGAGCAGTTCTTC. As protein: CASSASGSYNEQFF.

The chain is built from TRBV7-9 and TRBJ2-1, with TRBD1 identical over 8 bases. Germline CDR1 SEHNR, CDR2 FQNEAQ (reference sequence). The trim removed 5 bases at V and 6 bases at J, leaving 15 bases unmatched. This CDR3 contains 17 residues. The CDR3 DNA is TGTGCCAGCAGCCAAGGACAGGGAAAAAAAGCTAGCAATGAGCAGTTCTTC. Translating it yields CASSQGQGKKASNEQFF.

This sequence joins TRBV19 and TRBJ2-6, with D perhaps TRBD1 (6 bases). The germline V gene encodes CDR1 LNHDA and CDR2 SQIVND (reference sequence). V was shortened by 6 bases and J by 4 bases, with 19 bases between the two germline ends. The CDR3 contains 17 residues. The CDR3 DNA follows: TGTGCCAGTAGGCGAAAGGTTTTGGGGGCAGGGGCCAACGTCCTGACTTTC. It is translated as CASRRKVLGAGANVLTF.

Notes on this clone: This sample also contains other DNA sequences that code for the same CDR3. V is TRBV6-5 and J is TRBJ1-1; D is uncertain. This CDR3 is 11 amino acids long. Germline V gives CDR1 MNHEY, CDR2 SVGAGI. V was cut by 2 bases and J by 4 bases, with 2 bases left in between. The CDR3, as DNA: TGTGCCAGCAGTTACCTCACTGAAGCTTTCTTT. Its translation: CASSYLTEAFF.

V usage is TRBV5-4 and J usage is TRBJ1-2; TRBD1 matches 11 bases. Looked up from germline, CDR1 is SGHNT and CDR2 is YYREEE (reference sequence). The CDR3 has 17 amino acids. Trimming removed 6 bases from V and 3 bases from J; junction bases left unmatched: 13. The CDR3 region has the DNA TGTGCCAGCACCACTGGACAGGGGGCGAATGTCTACTATGGCTACACCTTC. This sequence encodes CASTTGQGANVYYGYTF.

The chain carries TRBV5-1 and TRBJ2-1; TRBD1 might be the D (6 bases). Per germline, CDR1 SGHRS and CDR2 YFSETQ. Trimming left V 7 bases short and J 1 base short, with 12 bases between. CDR3 length: 14 amino acids. DNA of the CDR3: TGCGCCAGCGGGACACAAGGGTCCTACAATGAGCAGTTCTTC. The encoded protein is CASGTQGSYNEQFF.

The chain links TRBV12-5 to TRBJ1-5; D is unresolved. From germline, CDR1 is LGHNT and CDR2 FRNRAP. The CDR3 is made up of 12 amino acids. V lost 6 bases, J lost 1 base, and 4 bases lay in between. This chain's CDR3 is CASGLSNQPQHF. The CDR3 DNA follows: TGTGCTAGTGGCCTAAGCAATCAGCCCCAGCATTTT.